The 31 T cell receptor beta chains below come from one sample, sequenced in a study of identical twins. One entry per CDR3 protein results from TCRdb running MiXCR on the 5' RACE reads. This table holds about 570,000 distinct CDR3 sequences, around 9.6% found once. Another study also made use of these data, one on yellow fever vaccine responses in identical twins.

The specimen sequenced was PBMCs. Source of these receptors: a woman younger than 35 in good health.

This clonotype was found many times. The V and J genes are TRBV20-1 and TRBJ2-1; TRBD2 might be the D (6 bases). Trimming took 0 bases from V and 4 from J, leaving 10 bases between them. The CDR3 contains 14 residues. Germline V gives CDR1 DFQATT, CDR2 SNEGSKA (reference sequence). CDR3 DNA sequence: TGCAGTGCTAGAGATGTACTAGCTTACAATGAGCAGTTCTTC. This sequence encodes CSARDVLAYNEQFF.

This clonotype was detected many times. The gene calls are TRBV3-1 and TRBJ2-5; weak D call: TRBD1 (7 bases). CDR3 length equals 15 residues. In germline, CDR1 is LGHDT, CDR2 YNNKEL (reference sequence). V gave up 3 bases and J gave up 4 bases, with 15 bases separating them. The CDR3 DNA reads TGTGCCAGCAGCCAGTCAACAGGGGAGGTAGAGACCCAGTACTTC. Encoded protein: CASSQSTGEVETQYF.

CDR3 protein: CASSEYHDRGFLCTEAFF. The DNA of the CDR3 is TGTGCCAGCAGTGAATATCATGACAGGGGGTTTCTGTGCACTGAAGCTTTCTTT. The gene calls are TRBV25-1 and TRBJ1-1; 9 bases align to TRBD1. The CDR3 contains 18 residues. Germline values: CDR1 MGHDK, CDR2 SYGVNS. V trimming: 0 bases; J trimming: 4 bases; junction bases outside the gene matches: 12.

This clonotype was seen many times. The rearrangement joins TRBV29-1 to TRBJ2-7, with TRBD1 matching over 11 bases. The germline V gene encodes CDR1 SQVTM and CDR2 ANQGSEA. CDR3 length: 15 residues. The V segment lost 1 base and the J segment 5 bases; nucleotides outside the gene matches: 7. The CDR3 DNA reads as TGCAGCGTTGAAGGGGGAGGACAGGGGGCGGACGAGCAGTACTTC. This gives the protein CSVEGGGQGADEQYF.

CDR3 in amino acids: CASSTWVFGEQFF. The CDR3 DNA follows: TGTGCCAGCAGCACTTGGGTTTTCGGAGAGCAGTTCTTC. The chain is built from TRBV6-2 or TRBV6-3 and TRBJ2-1, with no clear D. V lost 6 bases and J 10 bases, leaving 16 bases between the germline ends. The germline gives CDR1 MNHEY, CDR2 SVGEGT. This CDR3 is 13 amino acids long.

This clonotype was detected ten times or more. The chain employs TRBV28 and TRBJ1-2; D gene uncertain. The CDR3 length is 13 residues. Trimming stripped 5 bases from V and 0 bases from J, with 7 bases between. Germline V gene lookup returns CDR1 MDHEN and CDR2 SYDVKM. In DNA form, the CDR3 reads TGTGCCAGCAGTCCCTTCCCTAACTATGGCTACACCTTC. It codes for CASSPFPNYGYTF.

This clonotype was counted at least ten times. The chain uses TRBV29-1 and TRBJ2-5; D is ambiguous. Trimming shortened V by 4 bases and J by 8 bases, and 8 bases separated the two germline ends. CDR3 length equals 10 residues. Looked up from germline, CDR1 is SQVTM and CDR2 is ANQGSEA. The CDR3 DNA reads TGCAGCGTTGCAATTGAAACCCAGTACTTC. Translating it yields CSVAIETQYF.

The chain combines TRBV6-5 with TRBJ2-1; D gene unclear. The V end was cut by 0 bases, the J end by 9 bases, with 12 bases between. Per germline, CDR1 MNHEY and CDR2 SVGAGI. CDR3 length: 14 residues. CDR3 DNA sequence: TGTGCCAGCAGTTACTCCCAGTTGGCGATTGAGCAGTTCTTC. It yields the protein CASSYSQLAIEQFF.

V usage is TRBV20-1 and J usage is TRBJ2-1, with D perhaps assigned TRBD1 or TRBD2 (6 bases each). Trimming pared 4 bases from V and 7 bases from J, leaving 20 bases between. CDR1 is DFQATT, CDR2 SNEGSKA, per germline (reference sequence). This CDR3 has 15 amino acids. The CDR3 region has the DNA TGCAGTGCTACTACCTCGGAGGGGGTAGGGAATGAGCAGTTCTTC. Encoded protein: CSATTSEGVGNEQFF.

As regards this clonotype: A much larger clonotype is one base distant, so this may be a read error. The rearrangement uses TRBV24-1 and TRBJ2-4; tentatively, D is TRBD1 (6 bases). The CDR3 contains 15 residues. The germline V gene has CDR1 KGHDR and CDR2 SFDVKD. The CDR3 coding sequence is TGTGCCGCCAGACAGGAGCTTATAGCCAAAAACATTCAGTACTTC. Its translation: CAARQELIAKNIQYF.

There are many counts of this clonotype. J is TRBJ2-1 and V is TRBV27; D possibly corresponds to TRBD1 (6 bases). Trimming removed 4 bases at V and 12 bases at J, with 16 bases between. The length of the CDR3 is 13 residues. The germline CDR1 and CDR2 sequences are MNHEY and SMNVEV (reference sequence). CDR3: CASSSNPATGQFF. The CDR3 nucleotides read TGTGCCAGCAGTTCCAACCCCGCGACAGGGCAGTTCTTC.

This clonotype has only a few counts. The CDR3 loop reads CSARDRTGEGADTQYF. The CDR3 bases are TGCAGTGCTAGAGACCGCACGGGAGAAGGAGCAGATACGCAGTATTTT. V gene TRBV20-1 combines with J gene TRBJ2-3; a weak D match, TRBD2 (6 bases). The V gene's germline CDR1 is DFQATT and CDR2 SNEGSKA (reference sequence). V was clipped by 0 bases and J by 4 bases, with 17 bases between them. This CDR3 has 16 residues.

Ten or more counts support this clonotype. The rearrangement joins TRBV4-3 to TRBJ2-3, with 7 bases aligning to TRBD2. Germline V gene lookup returns CDR1 LGHNA and CDR2 YSLEER. The CDR3 totals 16 residues. The junction had 5 bases not matched to a gene; V was cut back by 2 bases and J by 0 bases. CDR3 DNA sequence: TGCGCCAGCAGCCAATTACTAGCGCGAAGCACAGATACGCAGTATTTT. It translates to CASSQLLARSTDTQYF.

This clonotype appeared a few times. CDR3 in amino acids: CASRLGQGTGELFF. CDR3 DNA: TGTGCCAGCAGACTGGGACAGGGGACCGGGGAGCTGTTTTTT. The rearrangement uses TRBV3-1 and TRBJ2-2; 10 nucleotides line up with TRBD1. The V segment lost 6 bases and the J segment 5 bases; nucleotides outside the gene matches: 3. CDR1 is LGHDT and CDR2 is YNNKEL in the germline V gene (reference sequence). The CDR3 is 14 amino acids.

The chain has TRBV24-1 and TRBJ2-1; 11 bases fit TRBD2. In germline, CDR1 is KGHDR, CDR2 SFDVKD. With V trimmed by 5 bases and J by 8 bases, 4 bases remained unmatched. The CDR3 loop spans 14 amino acids. This chain's CDR3 is CATSVAGGMDEQFF. The DNA of the CDR3 is TGTGCCACCAGTGTAGCGGGGGGGATGGATGAGCAGTTCTTC.

This clonotype showed up many times. The rearrangement links TRBV11-2 to TRBJ2-1; 8 bases are a match to TRBD2. CDR1 and CDR2 from the germline V gene are SGHAT and FQNNGV. Trimming removed 3 bases from V and 4 bases from J; junction bases left unmatched: 5. This CDR3 contains 15 residues. Written as DNA, the CDR3 is TGTGCCAGCAGCTTTGAACTAGCGGAATACAATGAGCAGTTCTTC. As protein: CASSFELAEYNEQFF.

This clonotype has only a few counts. V is TRBV5-1 and J is TRBJ2-2; the D is unclear. Looked up from germline, CDR1 is SGHRS and CDR2 is YFSETQ. The CDR3 is 13 amino acids. V shed 5 bases and J shed 6 bases, with 11 bases lying between them. The CDR3 sequence is CASRYPEAGELFF. CDR3 bases: TGCGCCAGCAGGTACCCAGAGGCCGGGGAGCTGTTTTTT.

CDR3 DNA sequence: TGTGCCAGCAGTCCAGCCTATTCCTACGAGCAGTACTTC. Protein: CASSPAYSYEQYF. The J gene is TRBJ2-7, the V gene TRBV7-9; D ambiguous. The CDR3 runs to 13 residues. With 6 bases removed from V and 1 base from J, the gap between germline ends came to 10 bases. CDR1 is SEHNR, CDR2 FQNEAQ, per germline (reference sequence).

V gene TRBV20-1 combines with J gene TRBJ2-2, with D possibly matching TRBD1 (5 bases). The CDR3 has 17 amino acids. CDR1 and CDR2 from the germline V gene are DFQATT and SNEGSKA (reference sequence). With 2 bases removed from V and 5 bases from J, the gap between germline ends came to 21 bases. The CDR3 loop reads CSARPSHGIGATGELFF. As DNA, the CDR3 is TGCAGTGCTAGACCCTCTCACGGAATTGGGGCAACCGGGGAGCTGTTTTTT.

This sequence joins TRBV7-8 and TRBJ1-6, with D tentatively TRBD1 (5 bases). The CDR3 length is 18 residues. The V end lost 0 bases, the J end lost 7 bases, and 19 bases lay between the germline ends. CDR1 is SGHVS, CDR2 FQNEAQ, per germline. The DNA for the CDR3 is TGTGCCAGCAGCTTAGCCGGCGCCGTGGGACCGAGAAATTCACCCCTCCACTTT. Its protein product is CASSLAGAVGPRNSPLHF.

There are many counts of this clonotype. This chain joins TRBV3-1 and TRBJ2-7; D is uncertain. V was clipped by 4 bases and J by 2 bases, with 12 bases between them. Germline V CDR1 and CDR2: LGHDT, YNNKEL (reference sequence). The CDR3 has 14 amino acids. The chain's CDR3 is CASSRDGHPYEQYF. The CDR3 region has the DNA TGTGCCAGCAGCCGTGACGGGCACCCCTACGAGCAGTACTTC.

At least ten counts were recorded for this clonotype. The chain employs TRBV29-1 and TRBJ2-7; D remains unclear. This CDR3 has 14 amino acids. Germline CDR1 SQVTM, CDR2 ANQGSEA. With 4 bases removed from V and 0 bases from J, the gap between germline ends came to 13 bases. In nucleotides, the CDR3 is TGCAGCGTTGTGAACAGAAGTAGCTCCTACGAGCAGTACTTC. Its protein is CSVVNRSSSYEQYF.

The chain joins TRBV27 to TRBJ2-3; TRBD2 matches 12 bases. This CDR3 has 15 residues. Germline V CDR1 and CDR2: MNHEY, SMNVEV (reference sequence). Unmatched junction bases numbered 7, after V lost 6 bases and J lost 6 bases. The CDR3, as DNA: TGTGCCAGCAGGAGACTAGCGGGAGTAGGTGATACGCAGTATTTT. Its protein product is CASRRLAGVGDTQYF.

The CDR3 DNA follows: TGTGCCACCAGCAAAAGAACAGGGGGCGCGGACGGCTACACCTTC. It yields the protein CATSKRTGGADGYTF. V gene TRBV15 combines with J gene TRBJ1-2, with 9 bases aligning to TRBD1. The CDR3 length is 15 residues. With 4 bases clipped from V and 8 bases from J, the junction kept 11 bases outside the gene matches. The germline V gene has CDR1 LNHNV and CDR2 YYDKDF (reference sequence).

This clonotype occurred a few times. The chain carries TRBV15 and TRBJ1-1; no clear D gene. The CDR3 length is 16 residues. In germline, CDR1 is LNHNV, CDR2 YYDKDF (reference sequence). V lost 4 bases and J lost 1, with 16 bases in between. The CDR3 DNA reads TGTGCCACCAGCATGACGGGAATAGAAACGAACACTGAAGCTTTCTTT. The encoded protein is CATSMTGIETNTEAFF.

A few counts support this clonotype. The gene calls are TRBV2 and TRBJ2-2, with 9 bases fitting TRBD2. Germline CDR1 is SNHLY and CDR2 is FYNNEI. Trimming took 4 bases from V and 0 from J; bases not matched to a gene: 6. This CDR3 region has 17 residues. Here the CDR3 reads CASSGLLAGANTGELFF. In DNA, the CDR3 is TGTGCCAGCAGTGGACTACTAGCGGGTGCGAACACCGGGGAGCTGTTTTTT.

The chain has TRBV11-2 and TRBJ2-5; D gene uncertain. Trimming removed 1 base from V and 1 base from J, with 7 bases in between. There are 14 residues in the CDR3. Germline V lookup: CDR1 SGHAT, CDR2 FQNNGV. The CDR3 DNA is TGTGCCAGCAGCTTAGGGGTTAGCCAAGAGACCCAGTACTTC. Protein sequence: CASSLGVSQETQYF.

The gene calls are TRBV5-5 and TRBJ1-2; possibly TRBD1 for D (5 bases). The germline CDR1 and CDR2 sequences are SGHKS and YYEKEE (reference sequence). The CDR3 covers 15 residues. Trimming pared 4 bases from V and 0 bases from J, leaving 13 bases between. In nucleotides, the CDR3 is TGTGCCAGCAGCCTGGACATCACCGCTAACTATGGCTACACCTTC. Encoded protein: CASSLDITANYGYTF.

V is TRBV24-1 and J is TRBJ2-1; maybe TRBD1 (6 bases). V shed 0 bases and J shed 3 bases, with 11 bases lying between them. The CDR3 is made up of 16 amino acids. CDR1 and CDR2 (germline): KGHDR, SFDVKD. The DNA of the CDR3 is TGTGCCACCAGTGATTTGGAGGGGGATAGCTACAATGAGCAGTTCTTC. It is translated as CATSDLEGDSYNEQFF.

This clonotype appeared many times. This sequence joins TRBV20-1 and TRBJ2-1, with 12 positions matching TRBD2. V trimming: 1 base; J trimming: 2 bases; junction bases outside the gene matches: 3. The CDR3 extends over 16 amino acids. The V gene's germline CDR1 is DFQATT and CDR2 SNEGSKA (reference sequence). CDR3 bases: TGCAGTGCTAGAGTTGCTAGCGGGAGGGCCTACAATGAGCAGTTCTTC. This codes for CSARVASGRAYNEQFF.

The DNA of the CDR3 is TGTGCCAGCAGCCCTAGACAGAGTTGGGCCTCTGGGGCCAACGTCCTGACTTTC. Translated: CASSPRQSWASGANVLTF. The chain couples TRBV7-8 to TRBJ2-6, with a tentative D call TRBD1 (5 bases). The V end lost 5 bases, the J end lost 0 bases, and 17 bases lay between the germline ends. Looked up from germline, CDR1 is SGHVS and CDR2 is FQNEAQ. CDR3 length: 18 amino acids.